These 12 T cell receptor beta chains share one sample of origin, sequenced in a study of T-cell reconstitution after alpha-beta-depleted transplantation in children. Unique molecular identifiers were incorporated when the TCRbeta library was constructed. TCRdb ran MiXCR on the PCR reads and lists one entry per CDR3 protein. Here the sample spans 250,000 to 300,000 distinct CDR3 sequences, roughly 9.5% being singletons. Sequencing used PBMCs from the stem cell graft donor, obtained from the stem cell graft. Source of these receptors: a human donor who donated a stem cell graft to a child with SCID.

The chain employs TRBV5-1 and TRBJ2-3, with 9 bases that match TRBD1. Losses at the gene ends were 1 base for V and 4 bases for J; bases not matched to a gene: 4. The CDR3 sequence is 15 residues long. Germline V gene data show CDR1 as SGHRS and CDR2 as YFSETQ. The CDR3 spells CASSLKQGAADTQYF. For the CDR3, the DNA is TGCGCCAGCAGCTTGAAACAGGGGGCGGCAGATACGCAGTATTTT.

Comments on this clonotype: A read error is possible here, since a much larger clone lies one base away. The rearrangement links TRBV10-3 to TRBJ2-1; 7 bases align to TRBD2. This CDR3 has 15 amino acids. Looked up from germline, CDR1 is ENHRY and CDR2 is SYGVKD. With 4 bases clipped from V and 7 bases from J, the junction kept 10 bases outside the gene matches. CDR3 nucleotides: TGTGCCATCAGTGGAACTAGCGAGGGTGTTAATGAGCAGTTCTTC. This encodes CAISGTSEGVNEQFF.

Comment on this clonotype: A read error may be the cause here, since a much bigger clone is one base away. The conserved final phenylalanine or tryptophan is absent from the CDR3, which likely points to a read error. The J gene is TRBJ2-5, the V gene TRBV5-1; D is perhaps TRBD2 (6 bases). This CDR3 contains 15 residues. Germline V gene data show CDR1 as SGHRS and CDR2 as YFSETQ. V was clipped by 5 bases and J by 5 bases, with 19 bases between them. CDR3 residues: CASSQLEGVWETQYL. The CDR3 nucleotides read TGCGCCAGCAGTCAATTGGAGGGTGTATGGGAGACCCAGTACTTG.

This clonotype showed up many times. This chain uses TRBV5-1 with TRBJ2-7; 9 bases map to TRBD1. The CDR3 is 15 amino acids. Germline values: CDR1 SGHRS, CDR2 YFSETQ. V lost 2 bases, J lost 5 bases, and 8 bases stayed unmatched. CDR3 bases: TGCGCCAGCAGCTTCGGGACAGGGAGGGAAAACGAGCAGTACTTC. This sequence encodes CASSFGTGRENEQYF.

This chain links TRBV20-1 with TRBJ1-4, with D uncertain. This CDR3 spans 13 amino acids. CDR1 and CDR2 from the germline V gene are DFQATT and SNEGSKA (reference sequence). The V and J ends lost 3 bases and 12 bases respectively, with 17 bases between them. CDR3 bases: TGCAGTGCTAGTGGCCCTGGGTGGCGGGAACTGTTTTTT. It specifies CSASGPGWRELFF.

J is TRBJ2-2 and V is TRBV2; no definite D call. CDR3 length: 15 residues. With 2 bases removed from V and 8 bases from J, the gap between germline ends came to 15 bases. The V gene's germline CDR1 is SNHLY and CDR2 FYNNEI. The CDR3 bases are TGTGCCAGCAGTGAATTCACTTCCATTGAGGGGGAGCTGTTTTTT. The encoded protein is CASSEFTSIEGELFF.

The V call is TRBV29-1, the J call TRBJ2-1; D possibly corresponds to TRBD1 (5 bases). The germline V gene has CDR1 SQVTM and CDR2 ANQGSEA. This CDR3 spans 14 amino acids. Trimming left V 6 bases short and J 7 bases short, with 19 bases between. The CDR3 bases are TGCAGCGTCTTGGGCCAGGGCGGTCGGAATGAGCAGTTCTTC. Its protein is CSVLGQGGRNEQFF.

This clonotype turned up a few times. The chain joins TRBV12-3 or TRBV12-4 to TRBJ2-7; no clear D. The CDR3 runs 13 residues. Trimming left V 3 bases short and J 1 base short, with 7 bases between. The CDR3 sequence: CASSFSSSYEQYF. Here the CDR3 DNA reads TGTGCCAGCAGTTTCTCCTCTTCCTACGAGCAGTACTTC.

DNA for the CDR3: TGCAGTGCTAGGCCCCCGGGACAGGGGTCCTACGAGCAGTACTTC. The encoded protein is CSARPPGQGSYEQYF. The chain joins TRBV20-1 to TRBJ2-7; 10 bases line up with TRBD1. The CDR3 is made up of 15 amino acids. The V gene end was trimmed by 3 bases and the J gene end by 1 base; junction bases not matched to a gene: 6. Germline V gives CDR1 DFQATT, CDR2 SNEGSKA (reference sequence).

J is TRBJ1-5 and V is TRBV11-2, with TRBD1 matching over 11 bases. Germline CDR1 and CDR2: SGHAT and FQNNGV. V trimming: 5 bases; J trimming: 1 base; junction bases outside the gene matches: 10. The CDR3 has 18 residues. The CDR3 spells CASSTRTGGVGSNQPQHF. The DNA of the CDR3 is TGTGCCAGCAGCACCCGGACAGGGGGCGTTGGAAGCAATCAGCCCCAGCATTTT.

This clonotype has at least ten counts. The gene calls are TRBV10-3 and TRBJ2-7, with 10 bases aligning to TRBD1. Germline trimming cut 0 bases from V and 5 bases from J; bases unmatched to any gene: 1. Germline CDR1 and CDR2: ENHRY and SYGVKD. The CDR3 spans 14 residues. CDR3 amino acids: CAISESGQGNEQYF. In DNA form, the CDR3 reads TGTGCCATCAGTGAGTCGGGACAGGGGAACGAGCAGTACTTC.

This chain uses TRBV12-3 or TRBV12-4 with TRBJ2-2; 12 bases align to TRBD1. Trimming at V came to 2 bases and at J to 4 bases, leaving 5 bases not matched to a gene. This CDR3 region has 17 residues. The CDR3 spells CASSLPPGQGATGELFF. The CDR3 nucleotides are TGTGCCAGCAGTTTACCCCCGGGACAGGGGGCCACCGGGGAGCTGTTTTTT.